This T cell receptor beta chain emerged from a study of blood T cells in healthy people across ages. Broader study findings: With age, beta diversity per million T cells declined roughly linearly, significantly by around 43.

Every donor gave 9.5 to 10 milliliters of peripheral blood. Germline loops: CDR1 MGHRA, CDR2 YSYEKL. CDR3 length equals 14 residues. Points on this clonotype: No antigen is known for it.

Sample-barcoded 5' priming and a J-beta primer mix drove a second PCR of roughly 6 to 12 cycles. Via MiXCR, TCRdb re-called the 5' RACE reads, giving one row per CDR3 protein. The sample holds around 1,000,000 distinct CDR3 sequences, about 25% seen once. The sample also formed part of further work on T cells of mothers and their children. That report adds: Per child, 2.8 million or so TCR beta CDR3 reads were obtained, against over 9 million per mother. Detection of persistent microchimeric T cell clones did not occur.

The receptor was derived from a girl aged 2-15 years in good health. V gene TRBV4-1 combines with J gene TRBJ2-1; 7 nucleotides agree with TRBD1. The DNA end is a closer match to TRBJ2-7, so the J assignment may be wrong. Input material: blood. The CDR3 DNA is TGCGCCAGCAGCCAAGGAGGACAGGCCTACGAGCAGTACTTC. Encoded protein: CASSQGGQAYEQYF.